The 5 T cell receptor beta chains given below trace back to one sample, sequenced in a study of regulatory T cells in long-lasting Graves disease. Building the TCR beta libraries relied on iRepertoire HTBI primers, and CDR3 regions underwent Arm-PCR. In TCRdb, the multiplex PCR reads were re-called with MiXCR into one record per CDR3 protein. Of under 500,000 distinct CDR3 sequences listed, less than 25% were seen once; the top ten hold 7% to 10%. Regarding time point: persistent/refractory GD, antithyroid drugs over 5 years with positive TRAb. RNA extracted from PBMCs served as the sequencing template. The sequences come from peripheral blood mononuclear cells (PBMCs), collected when the disease was refractory, from a patient treated with antithyroid drugs. The receptors derive from a female donor with Graves disease.

This clonotype came up many times. The chain uses TRBV6-1 and TRBJ2-7; 8 bases fit TRBD2. With V trimmed by 10 bases and J by 2 bases, 7 bases remained unmatched. From germline, CDR1 is MNHNS and CDR2 SASEGT. The length of the CDR3 is 13 residues. For the CDR3, the DNA is TGTGCCACCTCAAGCGGGAGCCCCTACGAGCAGTACTTC. Amino acid sequence: CATSSGSPYEQYF.

This clonotype has ten or more counts. The V gene is TRBV28, the J gene TRBJ2-4; a possible D gene is TRBD2 (5 bases). V lost 6 bases and J lost 0, with 18 bases in between. Germline CDR1 reads MDHEN; CDR2 reads SYDVKM. This CDR3 region has 17 residues. In DNA, the CDR3 is TGTGCCAGCAGGTCCGGGGAACTCAACGCAGCCAAAAACATTCAGTACTTC. Translation: CASRSGELNAAKNIQYF.

V and J are TRBV5-6 and TRBJ1-2; no clear D. This CDR3 is 12 amino acids long. CDR1 is SGHDT, CDR2 YYEEEE, per germline. With 6 bases removed from V and 7 bases from J, the gap between germline ends came to 13 bases. CDR3 sequence (DNA): TGTGCCAGCAACTCTGGGAGCTTTGGCTACACCTTC. Translating gives CASNSGSFGYTF.

A few counts support this clonotype. The rearrangement uses TRBV30 and TRBJ1-4, with 7 positions matching TRBD1. The germline CDR1 and CDR2 sequences are GTSNPN and SVGIG (reference sequence). Trimming took 3 bases from V and 11 from J; bases not matched to a gene: 3. The CDR3 extends over 11 amino acids. The CDR3 coding sequence is TGTGCCTGGAGCCCGGGACAGAAACTGTTTTTT. Amino acid sequence: CAWSPGQKLFF.

This clonotype was seen repeatedly, ten times or more. J is TRBJ2-7 and V is TRBV6-1; D perhaps matches TRBD1 (6 bases). CDR3 size: 13 residues. Germline V gene lookup returns CDR1 MNHNS and CDR2 SASEGT. V was pared by 8 bases and J by 7 bases, with 18 bases between. The CDR3, as DNA: TGTGCCAGCGGGGACAAAGGGGTTGGTGAGCAGTACTTC. This codes for CASGDKGVGEQYF.